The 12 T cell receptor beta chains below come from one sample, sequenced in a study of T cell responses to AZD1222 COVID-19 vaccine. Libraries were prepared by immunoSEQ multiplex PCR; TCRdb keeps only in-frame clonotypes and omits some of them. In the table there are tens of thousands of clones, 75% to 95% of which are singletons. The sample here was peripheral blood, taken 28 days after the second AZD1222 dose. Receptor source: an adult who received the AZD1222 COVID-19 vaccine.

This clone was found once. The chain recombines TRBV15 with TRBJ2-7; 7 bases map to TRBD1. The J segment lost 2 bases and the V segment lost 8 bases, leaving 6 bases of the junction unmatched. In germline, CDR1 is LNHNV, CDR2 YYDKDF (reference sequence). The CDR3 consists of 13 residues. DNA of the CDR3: TGTGCCACCGGAAAAACAGGGGCCTACGAGCAGTACTTC. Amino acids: CATGKTGAYEQYF.

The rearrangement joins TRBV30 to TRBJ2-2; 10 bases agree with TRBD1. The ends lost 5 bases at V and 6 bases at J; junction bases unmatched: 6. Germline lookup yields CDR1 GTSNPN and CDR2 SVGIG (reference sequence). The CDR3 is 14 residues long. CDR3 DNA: TGTGCCTGGGGGCAGGGACAGGGGTCCGGGGAGCTGTTTTTT. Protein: CAWGQGQGSGELFF.

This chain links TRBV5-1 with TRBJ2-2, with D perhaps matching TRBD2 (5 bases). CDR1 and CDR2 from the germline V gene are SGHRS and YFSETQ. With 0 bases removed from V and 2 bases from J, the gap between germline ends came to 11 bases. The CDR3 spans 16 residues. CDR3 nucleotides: TGCGCCAGCAGCTTGGGAAACGGGGTTAACACCGGGGAGCTGTTTTTT. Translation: CASSLGNGVNTGELFF. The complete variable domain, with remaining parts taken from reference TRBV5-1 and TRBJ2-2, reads KAGVTQTPRYLIKTRGQQVTLSCSPISGHRSVSWYQQTPGQGLQFLFEYFSETQRNKGNFPGRFSGRQFSNSRSEMNVSTLELGDSALYLCASSLGNGVNTGELFFGEGSRLTVL.

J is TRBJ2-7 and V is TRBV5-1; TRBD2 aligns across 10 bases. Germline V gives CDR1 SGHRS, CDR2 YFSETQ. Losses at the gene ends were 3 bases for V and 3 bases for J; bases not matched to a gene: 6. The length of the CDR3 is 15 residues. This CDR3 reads CASSSGLAAHYEQYF. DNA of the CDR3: TGCGCCAGCAGCTCTGGACTAGCGGCTCACTACGAGCAGTACTTC. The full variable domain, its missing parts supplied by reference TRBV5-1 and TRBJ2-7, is KAGVTQTPRYLIKTRGQQVTLSCSPISGHRSVSWYQQTPGQGLQFLFEYFSETQRNKGNFPGRFSGRQFSNSRSEMNVSTLELGDSALYLCASSSGLAAHYEQYFGPGTRLTVT.

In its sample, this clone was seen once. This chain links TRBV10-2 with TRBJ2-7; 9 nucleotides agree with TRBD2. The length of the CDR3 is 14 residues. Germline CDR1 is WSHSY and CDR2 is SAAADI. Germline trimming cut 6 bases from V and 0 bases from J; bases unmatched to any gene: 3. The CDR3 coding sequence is TGCGCCAGCAGACCGGGACTAGCCTCCTACGAGCAGTACTTC. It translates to CASRPGLASYEQYF.

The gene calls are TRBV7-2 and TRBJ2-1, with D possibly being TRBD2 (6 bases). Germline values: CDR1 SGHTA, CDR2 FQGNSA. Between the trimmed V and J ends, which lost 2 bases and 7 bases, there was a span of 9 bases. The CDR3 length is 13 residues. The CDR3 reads CASSLRLVNEQFF. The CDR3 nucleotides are TGTGCCAGCAGCTTACGACTAGTTAATGAGCAGTTCTTC.

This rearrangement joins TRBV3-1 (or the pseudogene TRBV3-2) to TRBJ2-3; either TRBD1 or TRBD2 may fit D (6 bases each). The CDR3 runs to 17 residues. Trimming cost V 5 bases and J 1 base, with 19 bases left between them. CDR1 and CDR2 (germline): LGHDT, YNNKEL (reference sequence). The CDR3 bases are TGTGCCAGCAGCGCCCGGAGGGGGACCCCTGGCACAGATACGCAGTATTTT. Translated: CASSARRGTPGTDTQYF.

The CDR3 is CASSLPNRGRDGYTF. CDR3 sequence (DNA): TGTGCCAGCAGTTTACCCAACAGGGGGCGCGATGGCTACACCTTC. V gene TRBV28 combines with J gene TRBJ1-2; 9 nucleotides line up with TRBD1. CDR3 length: 15 residues. CDR1 and CDR2 from the germline V gene are MDHEN and SYDVKM. The V segment lost 2 bases and the J segment 6 bases; nucleotides outside the gene matches: 7.

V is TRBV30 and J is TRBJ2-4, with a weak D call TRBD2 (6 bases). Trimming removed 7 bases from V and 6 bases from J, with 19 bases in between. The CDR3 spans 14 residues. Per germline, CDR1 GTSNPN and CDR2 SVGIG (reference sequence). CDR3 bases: TGTGCCTACACGGGGGAAGGAGGGGCAAACATTCAGTACTTC. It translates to CAYTGEGGANIQYF.

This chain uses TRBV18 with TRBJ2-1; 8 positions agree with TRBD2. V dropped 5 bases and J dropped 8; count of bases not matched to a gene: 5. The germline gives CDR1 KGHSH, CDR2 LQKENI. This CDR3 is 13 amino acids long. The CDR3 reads CASSARLAYEQFF. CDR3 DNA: TGTGCCAGCTCAGCCAGACTAGCGTATGAGCAGTTCTTC.

The CDR3 loop is CASRGGSQIYEQYF. For the CDR3, the DNA is TGTGCCAGCAGGGGAGGGAGCCAGATCTACGAGCAGTACTTC. This chain links TRBV2 with TRBJ2-7, with 7 bases that match TRBD2. CDR3 length equals 14 residues. Germline V gene data show CDR1 as SNHLY and CDR2 as FYNNEI. V dropped 6 bases and J dropped 3; count of bases not matched to a gene: 8.

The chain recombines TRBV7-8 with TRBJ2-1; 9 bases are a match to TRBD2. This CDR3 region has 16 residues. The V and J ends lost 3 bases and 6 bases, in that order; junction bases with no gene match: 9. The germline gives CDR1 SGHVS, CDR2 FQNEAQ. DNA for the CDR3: TGTGCCAGCAGCTTCCGCGGGAGGGCCTCTCTCAATGAGCAGTTCTTC. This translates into CASSFRGRASLNEQFF.